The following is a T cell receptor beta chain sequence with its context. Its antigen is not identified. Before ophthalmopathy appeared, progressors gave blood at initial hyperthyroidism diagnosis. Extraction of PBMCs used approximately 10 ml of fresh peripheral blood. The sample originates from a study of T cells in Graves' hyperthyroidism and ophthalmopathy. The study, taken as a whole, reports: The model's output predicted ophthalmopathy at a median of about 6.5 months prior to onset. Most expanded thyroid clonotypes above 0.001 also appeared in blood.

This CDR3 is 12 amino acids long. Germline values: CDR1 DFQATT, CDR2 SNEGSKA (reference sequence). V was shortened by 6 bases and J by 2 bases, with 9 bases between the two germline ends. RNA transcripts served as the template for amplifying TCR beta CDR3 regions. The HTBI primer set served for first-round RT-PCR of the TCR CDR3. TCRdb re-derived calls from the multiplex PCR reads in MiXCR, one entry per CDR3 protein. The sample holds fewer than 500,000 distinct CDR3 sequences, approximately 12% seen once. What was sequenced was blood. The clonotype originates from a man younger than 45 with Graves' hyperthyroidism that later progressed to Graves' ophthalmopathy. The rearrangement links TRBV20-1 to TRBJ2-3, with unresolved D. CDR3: CSALEDTDTQYF. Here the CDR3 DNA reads TGCAGTGCCCTTGAGGACACAGATACGCAGTATTTT.